These 30 T cell receptor beta chains were all obtained from the same sample, sequenced in a study of graft-versus-host responses after intestinal transplantation. Generated by immunoSEQ multiplex PCR, the TCRdb table keeps only in-frame clones and is missing some. Altogether tens of thousands of clones are present, under 85% being singletons, with the ten largest covering under 4%. The specimen was PBMCs, collected 1,000 to 1,300 days after transplant. The receptors come from a human patient who received an intestinal transplant, so some T cells may come from the graft donor.

V is TRBV11-3 and J is TRBJ2-2; 7 bases map to TRBD2. Germline lookup yields CDR1 SGHNT and CDR2 YENEEA. V lost 1 base, J lost 6 bases, and 2 bases stayed unmatched. The CDR3 loop spans 14 amino acids. The CDR3 coding sequence is TGTGCCAGCAGCTTAGGTAGCGGGTCCGGGGAGCTGTTTTTT. As protein: CASSLGSGSGELFF.

This clone was observed a single time. The chain uses TRBV5-4 and TRBJ1-2, with 9 bases that match TRBD1. The CDR3 is 16 residues long. Germline CDR1 is SGHNT and CDR2 is YYREEE (reference sequence). With 4 bases clipped from V and 7 bases from J, the junction kept 14 bases outside the gene matches. CDR3 DNA: TGTGCCAGCAGCCCCCCCGGGACAGGGTCGAAGGGTGGCTACACCTTC. This sequence encodes CASSPPGTGSKGGYTF.

The table lists this clone with a count of one. V and J are TRBV28 and TRBJ2-2; TRBD1 aligns across 10 bases. V shed 3 bases and J 4 bases; nucleotides not matched to a gene: 5. Germline CDR1 is MDHEN and CDR2 is SYDVKM. The CDR3 length is 16 residues. CDR3 sequence (DNA): TGTGCCAGCAGTTTCCGGACAGGGGGTTTCACCGGGGAGCTGTTTTTT. It is translated as CASSFRTGGFTGELFF.

V is TRBV14 and J is TRBJ2-7; the D gene is possibly TRBD1 (5 bases). V lost 0 bases to trimming and J lost 2 bases, with 17 bases between them. The CDR3 totals 17 residues. Germline-derived CDR1 and CDR2 are SGHDN and FVKESK. The CDR3 nucleotides are TGTGCCAGCAGCCAAGAAAACTGGGGCCTTAAAACCTACGAGCAGTACTTC. It encodes CASSQENWGLKTYEQYF.

The rearrangement uses TRBV28 and TRBJ2-7, with 7 bases lining up with TRBD1. In germline, CDR1 is MDHEN, CDR2 SYDVKM. CDR3 length: 16 amino acids. Trimming at V came to 4 bases and at J to 3 bases, leaving 12 bases not matched to a gene. CDR3 region: CASSSLEQGKYYEQYF. CDR3 DNA: TGTGCCAGCAGTTCCCTTGAACAGGGGAAATACTACGAGCAGTACTTC.

This chain links TRBV4-2 with TRBJ2-1; 13 nucleotides agree with TRBD2. Losses at the gene ends were 0 bases for V and 14 bases for J; bases not matched to a gene: 7. This CDR3 comprises 15 residues. The V gene's germline CDR1 is LGHNA and CDR2 YNFKEQ. The CDR3 here is CASSQETSGRAKEFF. The CDR3 nucleotides are TGTGCCAGCAGCCAAGAAACTAGCGGGAGGGCCAAGGAGTTCTTC.

The chain joins TRBV6-1 to TRBJ2-1, with D possibly matching TRBD1 (5 bases). Trimming removed 11 bases at V and 6 bases at J, with 20 bases between. The CDR3 is made up of 14 amino acids. Germline V gene lookup returns CDR1 MNHNS and CDR2 SASEGT. CDR3 sequence (DNA): TGTGCCGCCTTCGGACAACAGCGTGGCAATGAGCAGTTCTTC. The encoded protein is CAAFGQQRGNEQFF.

This chain uses TRBV30 with TRBJ1-5; D not resolved. Germline CDR1 GTSNPN, CDR2 SVGIG (reference sequence). V dropped 2 bases and J dropped 4 bases, with 9 bases sitting between them. The CDR3 has 13 amino acids. CDR3 residues: CAWSLAPNQPQHF. CDR3 sequence (DNA): TGTGCCTGGAGTCTCGCTCCAAATCAGCCCCAGCATTTT.

The table lists this clone with a few counts. V usage is TRBV28 and J usage is TRBJ2-7; no clear D gene. This CDR3 is 15 amino acids long. Germline loops: CDR1 MDHEN, CDR2 SYDVKM. V lost 5 bases, J lost 0 bases, and 14 bases lay in between. In DNA form, the CDR3 reads TGTGCCAGCAGTCACCCGACGGCCAGCTCCTACGAGCAGTACTTC. Translation gives CASSHPTASSYEQYF. Drawing the rest from reference TRBV28 and TRBJ2-7, the complete variable domain is DVKVTQSSRYLVKRTGEKVFLECVQDMDHENMFWYRQDPGLGLRLIYFSYDVKMKEKGDIPEGYSVSREKKERFSLILESASTNQTSMYLCASSHPTASSYEQYFGPGTRLTVT.

This chain links TRBV6-6 with TRBJ1-2; D gene uncertain. Germline V gives CDR1 MNHNY, CDR2 SVGAGI (reference sequence). The CDR3 is 14 residues long. V lost 5 bases and J lost 0, with 10 bases in between. The CDR3 loop is CASSKYSTNYGYTF. As DNA, the CDR3 is TGTGCCAGCAGTAAATACAGTACTAACTATGGCTACACCTTC.

The chain joins TRBV29-1 to TRBJ2-1; maybe TRBD1 (6 bases). V lost 4 bases and J 5 bases, leaving 12 bases between the germline ends. Germline V gives CDR1 SQVTM, CDR2 ANQGSEA. There are 13 residues in the CDR3. CDR3 in DNA: TGCAGCGTTGTAAGGCAGGGGCACAATGAGCAGTTCTTC. As protein: CSVVRQGHNEQFF.

J is TRBJ1-6 and V is TRBV30, with D possibly being TRBD1 (6 bases). Trimming cost V 0 bases and J 9 bases, with 18 bases left between them. The CDR3 sequence is 16 residues long. Germline CDR1 is GTSNPN and CDR2 is SVGIG (reference sequence). The CDR3 DNA reads as TGTGCCTGGAGTGTACGAGGGGGAACTATAAGTTCACCCCTCCACTTT. Translated: CAWSVRGGTISSPLHF.

The CDR3, as DNA: TGCGCCAGCAGCTTGGACAGGCCCATCTCTAACTATGGCTACACCTTC. This translates into CASSLDRPISNYGYTF. The genes are TRBV5-1 and TRBJ1-2, with a weak D call TRBD1 (5 bases). In germline, CDR1 is SGHRS, CDR2 YFSETQ. V lost 0 bases and J lost 0, with 12 bases in between. This CDR3 has 16 amino acids.

The CDR3 sequence is CAGEGRGREWGNQPQHF. The DNA of the CDR3 is TGTGCCGGGGAGGGCCGGGGGCGCGAATGGGGCAATCAGCCCCAGCATTTT. V gene TRBV9 combines with J gene TRBJ1-5, with a possible D match to TRBD1 (6 bases). The V gene's germline CDR1 is SGDLS and CDR2 YYNGEE. The CDR3 has 17 amino acids. V lost 10 bases, J lost 2 bases, and 25 bases lay in between.

This chain's CDR3 is CASSYGQGGSPLHF. The CDR3 DNA is TGTGCCAGCAGTTACGGGCAGGGAGGTTCACCCCTCCACTTT. The chain recombines TRBV6-6 with TRBJ1-6; TRBD1 is a possible D gene (5 bases). V lost 2 bases and J 9 bases, leaving 11 bases between the germline ends. The germline gives CDR1 MNHNY, CDR2 SVGAGI (reference sequence). This CDR3 is 14 amino acids long.

The chain links TRBV27 to TRBJ2-3; 9 bases align to TRBD1. The germline gives CDR1 MNHEY, CDR2 SMNVEV (reference sequence). J lost 4 bases, V lost 1 base, and 3 bases had no gene match. The CDR3 length is 15 residues. The chain's CDR3 is CASSLWTGASDTQYF. CDR3 coding DNA: TGTGCCAGCAGTTTATGGACAGGGGCCTCAGATACGCAGTATTTT.

J is TRBJ2-7 and V is TRBV5-1; D perhaps matches TRBD1 (6 bases). The length of the CDR3 is 11 residues. V lost 4 bases to trimming and J lost 7 bases, with 9 bases between them. Germline V lookup: CDR1 SGHRS, CDR2 YFSETQ. This CDR3 reads CASSSQGEQYF. CDR3 DNA sequence: TGCGCCAGCAGCAGCCAGGGGGAGCAGTACTTC.

The chain links TRBV9 to TRBJ1-1; no definite D call. Germline V gives CDR1 SGDLS, CDR2 YYNGEE. The CDR3 covers 14 residues. V lost 5 bases to trimming and J lost 11 bases, with 22 bases between them. As DNA, the CDR3 is TGTGCCAGCAGTCCCCAGGTGGGAAGGGTGGGCGCTTTCTTT. Its protein is CASSPQVGRVGAFF. Using reference TRBV9 and TRBJ1-1 for the parts outside the CDR3, the full variable domain is DSGVTQTPKHLITATGQRVTLRCSPRSGDLSVYWYQQSLDQGLQFLIQYYNGEERAKGNILERFSAQQFPDLHSELNLSSLELGDSALYFCASSPQVGRVGAFFGQGTRLTVV.

This rearrangement joins TRBV19 to TRBJ2-1, with 8 positions matching TRBD2. The CDR3 covers 16 residues. Per germline, CDR1 LNHDA and CDR2 SQIVND (reference sequence). V lost 4 bases to trimming and J lost 8 bases; unmatched junction nucleotides: 13. Here the CDR3 reads CASSTNGRAGGHEQFF. The CDR3 bases are TGTGCCAGTAGTACCAACGGGAGGGCCGGGGGGCATGAGCAGTTCTTC.

Only a few counts were recorded for this clone. The chain combines TRBV6-1 with TRBJ2-2, with D possibly called TRBD1 or TRBD2 (6 bases each). The CDR3 sequence is 17 residues long. CDR1 is MNHNS and CDR2 is SASEGT in the germline V gene. The ends were cut back, 1 base at V and 4 bases at J, with 16 bases in the middle. Here the CDR3 DNA reads TGTGCCAGCAGTGAAGAGGTAGGGGGGCGAGGCACCGGGGAGCTGTTTTTT. Its protein is CASSEEVGGRGTGELFF.

This clone was seen a single time. The V and J genes are TRBV10-2 and TRBJ2-5; D might be TRBD1 (6 bases). This CDR3 has 15 residues. Germline values: CDR1 WSHSY, CDR2 SAAADI. The V end was cut by 6 bases, the J end by 5 bases, with 19 bases between. The CDR3 here is CASSLIRGEGETQYF. DNA of the CDR3: TGCGCCAGCAGCCTTATCAGGGGCGAGGGGGAGACCCAGTACTTC.

The rearrangement joins TRBV9 to TRBJ2-2; D tentatively fits TRBD1 or TRBD2 (5 bases each). V was cut by 0 bases and J by 3 bases, with 12 bases left in between. The germline CDR1 and CDR2 sequences are SGDLS and YYNGEE. CDR3 length: 16 residues. In DNA form, the CDR3 reads TGTGCCAGCAGCGTAGCTTCGGGGCAGTACACCGGGGAGCTGTTTTTT. Translation: CASSVASGQYTGELFF. The full variable domain, its missing parts supplied by reference TRBV9 and TRBJ2-2, is DSGVTQTPKHLITATGQRVTLRCSPRSGDLSVYWYQQSLDQGLQFLIQYYNGEERAKGNILERFSAQQFPDLHSELNLSSLELGDSALYFCASSVASGQYTGELFFGEGSRLTVL.

The genes are TRBV28 and TRBJ1-2; 8 nucleotides align to TRBD1. This CDR3 comprises 16 residues. V was clipped by 5 bases and J by 8 bases; unmatched bases: 16. The germline V gene encodes CDR1 MDHEN and CDR2 SYDVKM. DNA for the CDR3: TGTGCCAGCAGTCCCTCAGGCCGGACAGGGTCCTTAGGCTACACCTTC. This sequence encodes CASSPSGRTGSLGYTF.

The CDR3: CASSQSIRGGTGDHEQYF. CDR3 in DNA: TGCGCCAGCAGCCAATCGATAAGAGGCGGGACAGGGGACCACGAGCAGTACTTC. This sequence joins TRBV4-1 and TRBJ2-7; 10 bases are a match to TRBD1. The germline CDR1 and CDR2 sequences are MGHRA and YSYEKL. The CDR3 loop spans 18 amino acids. The V segment lost 2 bases and the J segment 5 bases; nucleotides outside the gene matches: 15.

The chain is built from TRBV28 and TRBJ1-4; D might be TRBD1 (5 bases). This CDR3 spans 15 amino acids. The germline gives CDR1 MDHEN, CDR2 SYDVKM. Deletions cut 2 bases from V and 8 bases from J, with 15 bases between. CDR3: CASSLGATRGEKLFF. DNA for the CDR3: TGTGCCAGCAGTTTAGGGGCTACCCGCGGGGAAAAACTGTTTTTT.

This clone is a singleton in its sample. This chain connects TRBV7-9 to TRBJ1-5; 10 bases fit TRBD1. Germline trimming cut 5 bases from V and 3 bases from J; bases unmatched to any gene: 1. Germline loops: CDR1 SEHNR, CDR2 FQNEAQ (reference sequence). The CDR3 length is 14 residues. The CDR3, as DNA: TGTGCCAGCAGCGGGACAGGGGTCAATCAGCCCCAGCATTTT. Its translation: CASSGTGVNQPQHF. The complete variable domain, with remaining parts taken from reference TRBV7-9 and TRBJ1-5, reads DTGVSQNPRHKITKRGQNVTFRCDPISEHNRLYWYRQTLGQGPEFLTYFQNEAQLEKSRLLSDRFSAERPKGSFSTLEIQRTEQGDSAMYLCASSGTGVNQPQHFGDGTRLSIL.

The chain has TRBV5-1 and TRBJ1-5; no clear D gene. The CDR3 loop spans 14 amino acids. Germline V gene lookup returns CDR1 SGHRS and CDR2 YFSETQ. Trimming pared 4 bases from V and 1 base from J, leaving 9 bases between. The CDR3 spells CASSRSASNQPQHF. DNA of the CDR3: TGCGCCAGCAGCCGGTCAGCGAGCAATCAGCCCCAGCATTTT.

The V and J genes are TRBV7-8 and TRBJ2-7; TRBD1 might be the D (6 bases). The CDR3 covers 14 residues. Trimming left V 2 bases short and J 5 bases short, with 13 bases between. CDR1 SGHVS and CDR2 FQNEAQ come from the germline V gene. This CDR3 is CASSLTGRADEQYF. In nucleotides, the CDR3 is TGTGCCAGCAGCTTAACAGGGCGCGCGGACGAGCAGTACTTC.

This clone was counted a single time. The chain carries TRBV11-2 and TRBJ2-1; D is tentatively TRBD1 or TRBD2 (6 bases each). Deletions cut 8 bases from V and 10 bases from J, with 15 bases between. Germline assignment: CDR1 SGHAT and CDR2 FQNNGV. The CDR3 loop spans 12 amino acids. The chain's CDR3 is CASARGTGEQFF. DNA for the CDR3: TGTGCCAGCGCAAGGGGGACTGGCGAGCAGTTCTTC.

The rearrangement links TRBV4-1 to TRBJ1-1; D gene uncertain. The CDR3 totals 11 residues. Trimming cost V 1 base and J 5 bases, with 2 bases left between them. Germline V lookup: CDR1 MGHRA, CDR2 YSYEKL. CDR3 sequence (DNA): TGCGCCAGCAGCCAAGGGACTGAAGCTTTCTTT. Translation: CASSQGTEAFF.